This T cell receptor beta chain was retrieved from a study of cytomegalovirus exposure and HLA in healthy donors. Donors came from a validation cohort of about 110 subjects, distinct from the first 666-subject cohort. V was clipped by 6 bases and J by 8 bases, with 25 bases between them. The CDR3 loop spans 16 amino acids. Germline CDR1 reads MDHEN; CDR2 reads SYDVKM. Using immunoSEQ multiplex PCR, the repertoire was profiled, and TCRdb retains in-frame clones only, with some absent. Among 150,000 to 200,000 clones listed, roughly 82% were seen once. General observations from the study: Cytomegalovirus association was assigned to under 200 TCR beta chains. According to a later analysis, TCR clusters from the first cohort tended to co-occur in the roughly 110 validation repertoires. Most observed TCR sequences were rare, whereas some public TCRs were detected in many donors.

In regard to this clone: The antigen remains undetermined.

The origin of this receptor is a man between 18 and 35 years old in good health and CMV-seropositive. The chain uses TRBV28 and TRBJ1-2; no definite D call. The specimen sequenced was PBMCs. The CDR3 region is CASRRGIEGLGSGYTF. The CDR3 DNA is TGTGCCAGCAGGAGAGGGATTGAGGGTTTGGGGAGCGGCTACACCTTC.